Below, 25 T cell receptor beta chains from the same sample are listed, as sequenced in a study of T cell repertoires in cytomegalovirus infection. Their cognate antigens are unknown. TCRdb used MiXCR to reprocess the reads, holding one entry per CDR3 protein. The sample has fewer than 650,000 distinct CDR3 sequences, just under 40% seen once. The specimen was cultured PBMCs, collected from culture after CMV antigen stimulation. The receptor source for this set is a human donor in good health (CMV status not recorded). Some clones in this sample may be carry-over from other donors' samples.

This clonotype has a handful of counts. The CDR3 spells CASSLGLAQYF. The DNA of the CDR3 is TGTGCCAGCAGCTTGGGTTTGGCGCAGTATTTT. The chain has TRBV7-8 and TRBJ2-3; D is undetermined. The CDR3 length is 11 residues. The germline V gene encodes CDR1 SGHVS and CDR2 FQNEAQ. V gave up 3 bases and J gave up 10 bases, with 8 bases separating them.

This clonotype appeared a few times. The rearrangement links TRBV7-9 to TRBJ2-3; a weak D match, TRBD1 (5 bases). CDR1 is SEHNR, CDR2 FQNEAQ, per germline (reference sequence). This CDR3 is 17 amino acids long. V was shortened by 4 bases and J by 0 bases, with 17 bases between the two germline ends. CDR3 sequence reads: CASSSPPLGVSTDTQYF. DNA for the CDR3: TGTGCCAGCAGCTCTCCCCCCCTAGGGGTTAGCACAGATACGCAGTATTTT.

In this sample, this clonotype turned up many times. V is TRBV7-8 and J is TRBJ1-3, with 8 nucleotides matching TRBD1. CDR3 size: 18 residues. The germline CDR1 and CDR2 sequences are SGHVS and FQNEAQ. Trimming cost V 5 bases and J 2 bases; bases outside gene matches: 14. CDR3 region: CASSARQGFFLAGNTIYF. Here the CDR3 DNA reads TGTGCCAGCAGCGCCCGACAGGGGTTTTTTTTGGCTGGAAACACCATATATTTT.

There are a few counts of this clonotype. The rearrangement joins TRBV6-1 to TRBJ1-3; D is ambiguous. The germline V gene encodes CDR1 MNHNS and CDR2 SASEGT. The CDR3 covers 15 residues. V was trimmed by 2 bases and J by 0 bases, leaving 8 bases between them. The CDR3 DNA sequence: TGTGCCAGCAGTGAAAACACCAACTCTGGAAACACCATATATTTT. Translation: CASSENTNSGNTIYF.

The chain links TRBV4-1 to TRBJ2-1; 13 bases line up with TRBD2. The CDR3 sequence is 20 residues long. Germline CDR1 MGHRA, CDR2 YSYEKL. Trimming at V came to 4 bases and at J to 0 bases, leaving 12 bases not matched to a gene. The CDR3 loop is CASSRNTGTSGVSSYNEQFF. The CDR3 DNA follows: TGCGCCAGCAGCCGAAATACCGGGACTAGCGGGGTGAGCTCCTACAATGAGCAGTTCTTC.

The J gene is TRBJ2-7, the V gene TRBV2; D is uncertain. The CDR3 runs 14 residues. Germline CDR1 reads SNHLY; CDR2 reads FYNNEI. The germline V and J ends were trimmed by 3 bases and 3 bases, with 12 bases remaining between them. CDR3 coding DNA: TGTGCCAGCAGTGAGATTGCGGAACTCTACGAGCAGTACTTC. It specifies CASSEIAELYEQYF.

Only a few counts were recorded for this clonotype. CDR3 sequence: CASSFIPGTEAFF. CDR3 nucleotide sequence: TGTGCCAGCAGTTTTATTCCCGGCACTGAAGCTTTCTTT. V is TRBV12-3 or TRBV12-4 and J is TRBJ1-1; no firm D call. Trimming stripped 3 bases from V and 4 bases from J, with 9 bases between. The CDR3 spans 13 residues.

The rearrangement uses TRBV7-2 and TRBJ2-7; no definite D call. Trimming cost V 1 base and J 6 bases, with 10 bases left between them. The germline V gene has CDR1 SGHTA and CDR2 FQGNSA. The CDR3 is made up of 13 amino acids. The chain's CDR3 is CASSLGRQSEQYF. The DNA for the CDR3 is TGTGCCAGCAGCTTAGGAAGGCAATCCGAGCAGTACTTC.

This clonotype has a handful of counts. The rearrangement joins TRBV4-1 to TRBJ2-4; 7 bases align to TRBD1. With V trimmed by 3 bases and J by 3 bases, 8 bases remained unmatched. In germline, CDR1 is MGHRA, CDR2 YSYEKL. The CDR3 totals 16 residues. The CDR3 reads CASSHPGGQRKNIQYF. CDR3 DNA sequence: TGCGCCAGCAGCCACCCAGGGGGACAGCGCAAAAACATTCAGTACTTC.

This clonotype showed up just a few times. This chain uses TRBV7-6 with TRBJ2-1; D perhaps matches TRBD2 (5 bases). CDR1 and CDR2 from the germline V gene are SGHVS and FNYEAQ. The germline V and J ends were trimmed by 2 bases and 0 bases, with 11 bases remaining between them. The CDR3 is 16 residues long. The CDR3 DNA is TGTGCCAGCAGCTTATGGTCTGGGAGCTCCTACAATGAGCAGTTCTTC. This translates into CASSLWSGSSYNEQFF.

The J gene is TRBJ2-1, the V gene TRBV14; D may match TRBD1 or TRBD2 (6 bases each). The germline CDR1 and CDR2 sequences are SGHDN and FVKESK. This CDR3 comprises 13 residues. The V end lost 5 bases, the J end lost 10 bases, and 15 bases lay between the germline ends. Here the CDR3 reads CASSYRGQREQFF. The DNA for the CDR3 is TGTGCCAGCAGCTACCGGGGGCAACGGGAGCAGTTCTTC.

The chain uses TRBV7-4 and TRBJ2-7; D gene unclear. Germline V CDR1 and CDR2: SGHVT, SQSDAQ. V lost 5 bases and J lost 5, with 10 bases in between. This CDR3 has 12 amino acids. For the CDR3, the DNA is TGTGCCAGCAGCCTCCCGATTAACGAGCAGTACTTC. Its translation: CASSLPINEQYF.

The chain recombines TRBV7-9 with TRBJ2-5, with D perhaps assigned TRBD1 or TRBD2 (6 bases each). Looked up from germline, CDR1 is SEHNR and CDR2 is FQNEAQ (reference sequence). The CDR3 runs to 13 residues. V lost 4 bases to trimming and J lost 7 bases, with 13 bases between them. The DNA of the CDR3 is TGTGCCAGCAGCTCCACAGGGCGGGGGACCCAGTACTTC. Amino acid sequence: CASSSTGRGTQYF.

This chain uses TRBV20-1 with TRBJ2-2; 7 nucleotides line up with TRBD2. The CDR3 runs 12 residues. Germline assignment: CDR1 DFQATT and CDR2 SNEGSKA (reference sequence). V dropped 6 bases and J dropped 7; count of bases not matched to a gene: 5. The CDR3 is CSAGGWNGELFF. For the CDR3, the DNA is TGCAGTGCGGGGGGGTGGAACGGGGAGCTGTTTTTT.

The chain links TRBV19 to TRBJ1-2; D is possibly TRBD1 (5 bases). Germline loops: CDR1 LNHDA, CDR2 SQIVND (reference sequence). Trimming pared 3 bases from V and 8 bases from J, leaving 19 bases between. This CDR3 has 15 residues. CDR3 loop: CASSMLGGTSKGYTF. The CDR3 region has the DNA TGTGCCAGTAGTATGCTCGGGGGAACCTCAAAGGGCTACACCTTC.

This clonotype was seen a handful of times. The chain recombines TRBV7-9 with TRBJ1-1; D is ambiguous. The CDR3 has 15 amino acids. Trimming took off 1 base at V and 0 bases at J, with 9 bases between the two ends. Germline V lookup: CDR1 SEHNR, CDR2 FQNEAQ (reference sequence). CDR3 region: CASSLVARMNTEAFF. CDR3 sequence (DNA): TGTGCCAGCAGCTTAGTTGCCCGGATGAACACTGAAGCTTTCTTT.

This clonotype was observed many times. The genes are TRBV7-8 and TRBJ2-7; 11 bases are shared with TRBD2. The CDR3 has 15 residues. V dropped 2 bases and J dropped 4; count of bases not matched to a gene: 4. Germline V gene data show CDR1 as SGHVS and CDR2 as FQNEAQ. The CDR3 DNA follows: TGTGCCAGCAGCTTAAAGAGACTAGCGGGGTACGAGCAGTACTTC. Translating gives CASSLKRLAGYEQYF.

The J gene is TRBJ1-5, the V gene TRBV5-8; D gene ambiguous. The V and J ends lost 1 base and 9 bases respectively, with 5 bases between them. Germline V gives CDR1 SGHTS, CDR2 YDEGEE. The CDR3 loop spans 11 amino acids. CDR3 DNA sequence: TGTGCCAGCAGCTTGCCTCCGCCCCAGCATTTT. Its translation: CASSLPPPQHF.

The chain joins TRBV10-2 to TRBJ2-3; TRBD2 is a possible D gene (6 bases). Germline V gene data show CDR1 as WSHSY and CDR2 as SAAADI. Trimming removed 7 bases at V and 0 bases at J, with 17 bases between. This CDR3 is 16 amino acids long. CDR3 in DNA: TGCGCCAGCACCCCCCAGCTAGCGCAAAGCACAGATACGCAGTATTTT. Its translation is CASTPQLAQSTDTQYF.

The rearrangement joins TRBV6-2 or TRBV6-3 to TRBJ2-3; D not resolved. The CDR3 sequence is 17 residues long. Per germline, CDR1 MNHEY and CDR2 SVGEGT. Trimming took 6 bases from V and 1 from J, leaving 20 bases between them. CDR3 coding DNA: TGTGCCAGCAGGGAAGGAGCCTATCCCACTCGCACAGATACGCAGTATTTT. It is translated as CASREGAYPTRTDTQYF.

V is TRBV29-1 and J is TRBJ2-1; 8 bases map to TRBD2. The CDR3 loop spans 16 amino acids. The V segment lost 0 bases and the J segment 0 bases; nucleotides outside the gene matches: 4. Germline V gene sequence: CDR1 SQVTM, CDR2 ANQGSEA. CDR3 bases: TGCAGCGTTGAAGATCTTGCGGGGGGCTCCTACAATGAGCAGTTCTTC. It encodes CSVEDLAGGSYNEQFF.

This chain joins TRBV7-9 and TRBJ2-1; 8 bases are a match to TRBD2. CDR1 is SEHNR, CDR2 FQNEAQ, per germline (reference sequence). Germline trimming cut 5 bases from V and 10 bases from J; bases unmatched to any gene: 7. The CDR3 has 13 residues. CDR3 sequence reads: CASSPGGGQEQFF. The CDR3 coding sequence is TGTGCCAGCAGCCCGGGAGGGGGGCAGGAGCAGTTCTTC. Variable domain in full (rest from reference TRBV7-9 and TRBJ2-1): DTGVSQNPRHKITKRGQNVTFRCDPISEHNRLYWYRQTLGQGPEFLTYFQNEAQLEKSRLLSDRFSAERPKGSFSTLEIQRTEQGDSAMYLCASSPGGGQEQFFGPGTRLTVL.

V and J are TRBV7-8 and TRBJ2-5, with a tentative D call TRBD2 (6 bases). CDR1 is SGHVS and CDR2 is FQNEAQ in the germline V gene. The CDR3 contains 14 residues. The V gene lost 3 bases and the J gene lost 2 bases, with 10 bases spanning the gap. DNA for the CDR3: TGTGCCAGCAGCTTTTGGCGGGATCAAGAGACCCAGTACTTC. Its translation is CASSFWRDQETQYF.

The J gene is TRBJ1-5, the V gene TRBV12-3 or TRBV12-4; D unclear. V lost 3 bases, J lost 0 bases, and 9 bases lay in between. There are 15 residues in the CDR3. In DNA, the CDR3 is TGTGCCAGCAGTTTTTCATCTTATAGCAATCAGCCCCAGCATTTT. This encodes CASSFSSYSNQPQHF.

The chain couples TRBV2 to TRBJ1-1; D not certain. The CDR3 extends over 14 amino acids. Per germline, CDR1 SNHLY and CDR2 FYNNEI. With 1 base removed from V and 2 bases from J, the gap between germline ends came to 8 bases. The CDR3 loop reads CASSEEPTNTEAFF. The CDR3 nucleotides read TGTGCCAGCAGTGAAGAGCCCACCAACACTGAAGCTTTCTTT.